This passage covers 14 T cell receptor beta chains from one sample sequenced in a study of identical twins. TCRdb used MiXCR to reprocess the 5' RACE reads, holding one entry per CDR3 protein. The sample lists roughly 1.6 million distinct CDR3 sequences; 25% to 35% were seen once. Sequencing was carried out using cord blood. The origin of the receptors is a newborn girl in good health.

The chain uses TRBV11-1 and TRBJ2-5, with 11 bases identical to TRBD2. The CDR3 is 16 residues long. V gave up 1 base and J gave up 11 bases; unmatched junction bases: 12. Germline V gene sequence: CDR1 SGHAT, CDR2 FQDESV (reference sequence). CDR3 sequence: CASSLEVAGGRNEQYF. The CDR3, as DNA: TGTGCCAGCAGCTTAGAGGTAGCGGGGGGGAGGAATGAGCAGTACTTC.

The chain links TRBV12-3 or TRBV12-4 to TRBJ2-3; 7 nucleotides line up with TRBD1. The CDR3 spans 15 residues. With 3 bases clipped from V and 15 bases from J, the junction kept 18 bases outside the gene matches. The CDR3 coding sequence is TGTGCCAGCAGTTTCCTTAGACAGGGCACAGATACGGAATATTTT. Translation: CASSFLRQGTDTEYF.

This clonotype showed up just a few times. The V call is TRBV27, the J call TRBJ2-7; a weak D match, TRBD2 (6 bases). Trimming stripped 6 bases from V and 0 bases from J, with 15 bases between. This CDR3 comprises 15 residues. Germline V gene lookup returns CDR1 MNHEY and CDR2 SMNVEV (reference sequence). CDR3 sequence (DNA): TGTGCCAGCAGGAGGGACTGGGAACCCTCCTACGAGCAGTACTTC. Translating it yields CASRRDWEPSYEQYF.

The chain employs TRBV30 and TRBJ1-6; 10 bases are shared with TRBD1. Germline V lookup: CDR1 GTSNPN, CDR2 SVGIG (reference sequence). The V and J ends lost 7 bases and 6 bases, in that order; junction bases with no gene match: 3. CDR3 size: 13 residues. CDR3 in amino acids: CAFRDRGNSPLHF. The DNA for the CDR3 is TGTGCCTTCCGGGACAGGGGTAATTCACCCCTCCACTTT.

The V gene is TRBV28, the J gene TRBJ2-3; D perhaps matches TRBD1 (6 bases). The germline V gene has CDR1 MDHEN and CDR2 SYDVKM. Trimming cost V 5 bases and J 4 bases, with 19 bases left between them. The CDR3 is 16 residues long. CDR3 coding DNA: TGTGCCAGCAGTCACGCGTCGAACAGGGACCCAGATACGCAGTATTTT. It codes for CASSHASNRDPDTQYF.

Concerning this clonotype itself: A far larger clone is a single base away, which makes a read error likely. The chain has TRBV7-9 and TRBJ1-2, with D uncertain. The CDR3 is 13 residues long. Germline V gene sequence: CDR1 SEHNR, CDR2 FQNEAQ (reference sequence). V was pared by 2 bases and J by 4 bases, with 8 bases between. CDR3 coding DNA: TGTGCCAGCAGCTTACAGGATACCTATGGCTACACCTTC. It codes for CASSLQDTYGYTF.

The J gene is TRBJ1-4, the V gene TRBV28; D is unclear. This CDR3 contains 11 residues. Trimming took 5 bases from V and 8 from J, leaving 6 bases between them. CDR1 MDHEN and CDR2 SYDVKM come from the germline V gene. In DNA, the CDR3 is TGTGCCAGCAGTACAAGGGAAAAACTGTTTTTT. Translated, it gives CASSTREKLFF.

This clonotype appeared a few times. This chain connects TRBV6-2 or TRBV6-3 to TRBJ1-5; no definite D call. V was cut by 8 bases and J by 5 bases, with 10 bases left in between. Germline assignment: CDR1 MNHEY and CDR2 SVGEGT. The CDR3 has 12 amino acids. The CDR3 here is CASGWAYQPQHF. CDR3 coding DNA: TGTGCCAGCGGGTGGGCTTATCAGCCCCAGCATTTT.

This clonotype was detected only a few times. The chain's CDR3 is CASSPQRSGLRTEAFF. In nucleotides, the CDR3 is TGTGCCAGCAGTCCCCAAAGGAGCGGTCTGAGGACTGAAGCTTTCTTT. The chain has TRBV6-5 and TRBJ1-1; no reliable D call. Looked up from germline, CDR1 is MNHEY and CDR2 is SVGAGI. Trimming removed 5 bases at V and 5 bases at J, with 21 bases between. The CDR3 length is 16 residues.

This clonotype has only a few counts. This sequence joins TRBV9 and TRBJ2-1, with 7 bases that match TRBD1. The germline V gene has CDR1 SGDLS and CDR2 YYNGEE. This CDR3 spans 13 amino acids. The ends lost 4 bases at V and 13 bases at J; junction bases unmatched: 11. The CDR3 loop reads CASSPTSTGAQFF. The CDR3 coding sequence is TGTGCCAGCAGCCCTACTAGTACAGGGGCCCAGTTCTTC.

The J gene is TRBJ2-7, the V gene TRBV21-1; the tabulated D call, TRBD2, remains unverified against the DNA. TRBV21-1 is a known pseudogene. The CDR3 sequence is 15 residues long. DNA of the CDR3: TGTGCCAGCAGCAAAGTCACTAGCGACCCCTACGAGCAGTACTTC. This gives the protein CASSKVTSDPYEQYF.

Turning to this clonotype: An end of the junction differs from the germline gene, which may be a read error. The chain links TRBV10-2 to TRBJ2-4; 13 nucleotides agree with TRBD2. Germline V gives CDR1 WSHSY, CDR2 SAAADI. The CDR3 covers 19 residues. CDR3 loop: CASSETGTSGVLAKTIQYF. The CDR3 DNA sequence: TGCGCCAGCAGTGAGACCGGGACTAGCGGGGTACTAGCCAAAACCATTCAGTACTTC.

This clonotype showed up just a few times. The V and J genes are TRBV4-1 and TRBJ1-1, with unresolved D. The CDR3 spans 14 residues. V lost 4 bases and J 7 bases, leaving 16 bases between the germline ends. Germline V gene sequence: CDR1 MGHRA, CDR2 YSYEKL. CDR3 coding DNA: TGCGCCAGCAGCCCATCGTGGGAGTTCAGTGAAGCTTTCTTT. Residues: CASSPSWEFSEAFF.

J is TRBJ1-6 and V is TRBV20-1; D gene ambiguous. Trimming took off 0 bases at V and 10 bases at J, with 4 bases between the two ends. The CDR3 length is 11 residues. From germline, CDR1 is DFQATT and CDR2 SNEGSKA (reference sequence). The DNA for the CDR3 is TGCAGTGCTAGAGATGCCTCACCCCTCCACTTT. It specifies CSARDASPLHF.